This passage covers 25 T cell receptor beta chains from one sample sequenced in a study of cytomegalovirus exposure and HLA in healthy donors (dated by TCRdb to 2016 to 2017). Library prep was done by the immunoSEQ multiplex PCR assay. For the multiplex PCR, a mixture combining 60 forward primers for TCR Vbeta segments and 13 reverse primers for TCR Jbeta segments was used. TCRdb mirrors the immuneACCESS table, restricted to in-frame sequences. Some clones are absent from its copies; in checked studies, under half trace to an unresolved V gene, and the reason for the others is unknown. The sample profile shows around 200,000 clones; over 65% of them were found once. The ten largest account for approximately 3.7% of the sample. The sequencing input was PBMCs. Receptor source: an older woman in good health and CMV-seropositive.

The chain carries TRBV15 and TRBJ2-5; weak D call: TRBD2 (7 bases). The germline V gene has CDR1 LNHNV and CDR2 YYDKDF (reference sequence). Trimming took off 0 bases at V and 3 bases at J, with 14 bases between the two ends. The CDR3 has 16 amino acids. This chain's CDR3 is CATSRDLAGAKETQYF. Here the CDR3 DNA reads TGTGCCACCAGCAGAGATCTGGCGGGGGCGAAAGAGACCCAGTACTTC. The full variable domain, rest sourced from reference TRBV15 and TRBJ2-5, is DAMVIQNPRYQVTQFGKPVTLSCSQTLNHNVMYWYQQKSSQAPKLLFHYYDKDFNNEADTPDNFQSRRPNTSFCFLDIRSPGLGDTAMYLCATSRDLAGAKETQYFGPGTRLLVL.

The rearrangement joins TRBV7-9 to TRBJ2-5, with 7 bases identical to TRBD1. The CDR3 is 15 residues long. The J segment lost 2 bases and the V segment lost 1 base, leaving 4 bases of the junction unmatched. Looked up from germline, CDR1 is SEHNR and CDR2 is FQNEAQ (reference sequence). The CDR3 is CASSLVVRGQETQYF. The CDR3 DNA reads as TGTGCCAGCAGCTTAGTCGTCAGGGGGCAAGAGACCCAGTACTTC.

This chain uses TRBV7-9 with TRBJ1-1, with D tentatively TRBD1 (6 bases). Germline-derived CDR1 and CDR2 are SEHNR and FQNEAQ (reference sequence). CDR3 length: 15 amino acids. V shed 2 bases and J shed 1 base, with 11 bases lying between them. DNA of the CDR3: TGTGCCAGCAGCTTACTAGGGGGTTGGAACACTGAAGCTTTCTTT. Translating it yields CASSLLGGWNTEAFF.

The CDR3 nucleotides read TGTGCCAGCAGCCCCGGACAGGGTCCTGGAAACACCATATATTTT. Amino acid sequence: CASSPGQGPGNTIYF. V and J are TRBV7-2 and TRBJ1-3; 8 nucleotides agree with TRBD1. V lost 5 bases to trimming and J lost 2 bases; unmatched junction nucleotides: 5. This CDR3 is built from 15 residues. The V gene's germline CDR1 is SGHTA and CDR2 FQGNSA.

The V and J genes are TRBV7-8 and TRBJ2-3; 7 bases agree with TRBD2. Germline V lookup: CDR1 SGHVS, CDR2 FQNEAQ. The J segment lost 4 bases and the V segment lost 5 bases, leaving 6 bases of the junction unmatched. CDR3 size: 14 residues. CDR3 nucleotide sequence: TGTGCCAGCAGCCCAGGGAGGGGCCCAGATACGCAGTATTTT. As protein: CASSPGRGPDTQYF.

This chain joins TRBV5-1 and TRBJ2-2; D perhaps matches TRBD1 (5 bases). Germline V gene data show CDR1 as SGHRS and CDR2 as YFSETQ. This CDR3 region has 15 residues. Trimming left V 0 bases short and J 4 bases short, with 10 bases between. The CDR3 protein is CASSLASRATGELFF. CDR3 coding DNA: TGCGCCAGCAGCTTGGCCAGCAGGGCCACCGGGGAGCTGTTTTTT.

The table lists this clone with a count of one. The rearrangement uses TRBV19 and TRBJ1-5; D gene ambiguous. The CDR3 runs 17 residues. Germline V lookup: CDR1 LNHDA, CDR2 SQIVND (reference sequence). V was trimmed by 3 bases and J by 2 bases, leaving 17 bases between them. CDR3 coding DNA: TGTGCCAGTAGTATTTCCTGGCAGCGCATCGGCAATCAGCCCCAGCATTTT. Translated, it gives CASSISWQRIGNQPQHF.

V usage is TRBV5-1 and J usage is TRBJ2-5; maybe TRBD1 (5 bases). Germline CDR1 and CDR2: SGHRS and YFSETQ. The CDR3 consists of 16 residues. V was shortened by 3 bases and J by 4 bases, with 19 bases between the two germline ends. In nucleotides, the CDR3 is TGCGCCAGCAGCTCTCAGGACCAAAAAAGGGGAGAGACCCAGTACTTC. Amino acid sequence: CASSSQDQKRGETQYF.

The gene calls are TRBV25-1 and TRBJ1-2; possible D gene TRBD1, 6 bases. The V end lost 4 bases, the J end lost 3 bases, and 18 bases lay between the germline ends. Germline CDR1 reads MGHDK; CDR2 reads SYGVNS. This CDR3 is 16 amino acids long. The CDR3 loop is CASSAQGWGRDYGYTF. CDR3 nucleotides: TGTGCCAGCAGTGCTCAGGGGTGGGGGCGCGACTATGGCTACACCTTC.

The chain links TRBV6-1 to TRBJ2-7, with D unclear. V lost 5 bases, J lost 2 bases, and 7 bases lay in between. This CDR3 contains 12 residues. CDR1 is MNHNS and CDR2 is SASEGT in the germline V gene. Here the CDR3 reads CASSSQPYEQYF. The CDR3 bases are TGTGCCAGCAGTTCACAGCCCTACGAGCAGTACTTC.

V and J are TRBV18 and TRBJ2-4; 7 bases align to TRBD2. Germline V gene lookup returns CDR1 KGHSH and CDR2 LQKENI. J lost 3 bases, V lost 5 bases, and 4 bases had no gene match. The CDR3 covers 14 residues. The CDR3 sequence: CASSSRDYKNIQYF. The CDR3 nucleotides are TGTGCCAGCTCATCCCGGGACTACAAAAACATTCAGTACTTC. Complete variable domain (other parts from reference TRBV18 and TRBJ2-4): NAGVMQNPRHLVRRRGQEARLRCSPMKGHSHVYWYRQLPEEGLKFMVYLQKENIIDESGMPKERFSAEFPKEGPSILRIQQVVRGDSAAYFCASSSRDYKNIQYFGAGTRLSVL.

The chain has TRBV4-2 and TRBJ1-4; D may be TRBD1 (6 bases). The length of the CDR3 is 17 residues. V lost 0 bases to trimming and J lost 5 bases, with 16 bases between them. In germline, CDR1 is LGHNA, CDR2 YNFKEQ. The CDR3 DNA reads TGTGCCAGCAGCCAAGATAGGCGGGGGGACATAAATGAAAAACTGTTTTTT. Protein sequence: CASSQDRRGDINEKLFF.

In this sample, this clone turned up a few times. The chain combines TRBV5-1 with TRBJ1-2; no clear D. Germline lookup yields CDR1 SGHRS and CDR2 YFSETQ. V lost 2 bases, J lost 1 base, and 9 bases lay in between. The CDR3 contains 14 residues. This CDR3 reads CASSFTRLNYGYTF. The CDR3 nucleotides are TGCGCCAGCAGCTTTACAAGACTTAACTATGGCTACACCTTC.

This clone has more than one count but fewer than ten. The chain links TRBV7-2 to TRBJ1-5; no clear D gene. The CDR3 is made up of 15 amino acids. The ends were cut back, 1 base at V and 0 bases at J, with 7 bases in the middle. Germline CDR1 SGHTA, CDR2 FQGNSA. The CDR3 reads CASSLVPNSNQPQHF. The CDR3 region has the DNA TGTGCCAGCAGCTTAGTTCCTAATAGCAATCAGCCCCAGCATTTT.

This chain uses TRBV30 with TRBJ2-2; D is uncertain. CDR1 and CDR2 (germline): GTSNPN, SVGIG (reference sequence). V gave up 7 bases and J gave up 5 bases, with 11 bases separating them. This CDR3 is built from 12 residues. The CDR3 spells CALPGMTGELFF. The CDR3 DNA sequence: TGTGCCTTACCAGGCATGACCGGGGAGCTGTTTTTT.

The rearrangement joins TRBV21-1 to TRBJ2-3; the tabulated D call, TRBD2, remains unverified against the DNA. TRBV21-1 is flagged as a pseudogene. This CDR3 has 18 residues. The DNA for the CDR3 is TGTGCCAGCAGCAAAAGTTTCGGGGGTCTCTACAACACAGATACGCAGTATTTT. Residues: CASSKSFGGLYNTDTQYF.

The chain employs TRBV28 and TRBJ1-5; D unclear. Germline V CDR1 and CDR2: MDHEN, SYDVKM. V was cut by 7 bases and J by 1 base, with 8 bases left in between. The CDR3 consists of 13 residues. The CDR3 is CASTVSSNQPQHF. Written as DNA, the CDR3 is TGTGCCAGCACCGTCTCCAGCAATCAGCCCCAGCATTTT. Variable domain in full (rest from reference TRBV28 and TRBJ1-5): DVKVTQSSRYLVKRTGEKVFLECVQDMDHENMFWYRQDPGLGLRLIYFSYDVKMKEKGDIPEGYSVSREKKERFSLILESASTNQTSMYLCASTVSSNQPQHFGDGTRLSIL.

The rearrangement uses TRBV18 and TRBJ2-3; tentatively, D is TRBD2 (5 bases). The V gene lost 1 base and the J gene lost 4 bases, with 6 bases spanning the gap. Germline CDR1 KGHSH, CDR2 LQKENI. The CDR3 covers 13 residues. The CDR3 sequence is CASSPREPDTQYF. The DNA for the CDR3 is TGTGCCAGCTCACCACGGGAGCCAGATACGCAGTATTTT.

The V gene is TRBV4-2, the J gene TRBJ2-7; maybe TRBD2 (6 bases). The germline CDR1 and CDR2 sequences are LGHNA and YNFKEQ. V shed 1 base and J shed 3 bases, with 10 bases lying between them. The CDR3 runs 14 residues. The CDR3: CASSQGGLFYEQYF. In DNA form, the CDR3 reads TGTGCCAGCAGCCAAGGGGGACTTTTCTACGAGCAGTACTTC.

The chain recombines TRBV4-2 with TRBJ2-5; 8 bases match TRBD1. The DNA end lines up better with TRBJ2-7; the J call may be wrong. Germline V gives CDR1 LGHNA, CDR2 YNFKEQ. The CDR3 totals 17 residues. CDR3 region: CASSQDPPGTGSYEQYF. The DNA for the CDR3 is TGTGCCAGCAGCCAAGATCCCCCCGGGACAGGCTCCTACGAGCAGTACTTC.

The CDR3 protein is CASRTTGYYEQYF. For the CDR3, the DNA is TGTGCCAGCAGGACGACAGGGTACTACGAGCAGTACTTC. The rearrangement uses TRBV6-1 and TRBJ2-7; 7 bases line up with TRBD1. The CDR3 loop spans 13 amino acids. V trimming: 6 bases; J trimming: 3 bases; junction bases outside the gene matches: 5. Germline CDR1 and CDR2: MNHNS and SASEGT.

V gene TRBV5-6 combines with J gene TRBJ1-2; D possibly corresponds to TRBD1 (6 bases). The CDR3 contains 14 residues. Germline V gene sequence: CDR1 SGHDT, CDR2 YYEEEE. Trimming took off 4 bases at V and 8 bases at J, with 18 bases between the two ends. CDR3 sequence reads: CASSGVYRVGGYTF. The DNA of the CDR3 is TGTGCCAGCAGCGGAGTATACAGGGTAGGAGGCTACACCTTC.

The CDR3 loop is CATLTGGEGNTEAFF. The CDR3 DNA reads as TGTGCCACTCTCACCGGGGGAGAGGGAAACACTGAAGCTTTCTTT. The genes are TRBV6-5 and TRBJ1-1, with a weak D call TRBD1 (5 bases). The CDR3 contains 15 residues. Germline CDR1 and CDR2: MNHEY and SVGAGI. V was cut by 10 bases and J by 2 bases, with 20 bases left in between.

On this clone: Other DNA sequences of this sample code for an identical CDR3. The chain couples TRBV7-2 to TRBJ2-3; 12 bases are shared with TRBD2. The CDR3 has 16 residues. Germline CDR1 is SGHTA and CDR2 is FQGNSA. Germline trimming cut 2 bases from V and 4 bases from J; bases unmatched to any gene: 4. The CDR3 loop is CASSLRLAGGADTQYF. DNA for the CDR3: TGTGCCAGCAGCTTAAGGCTAGCGGGGGGGGCAGATACGCAGTATTTT.

The chain is built from TRBV2 and TRBJ2-7; D remains ambiguous. V lost 9 bases to trimming and J lost 0 bases, with 12 bases between them. The CDR3 loop spans 13 amino acids. From germline, CDR1 is SNHLY and CDR2 FYNNEI. As DNA, the CDR3 is TGTGCCAGTAAGAACACATACTCCTACGAGCAGTACTTC. The encoded protein is CASKNTYSYEQYF.